Listed below are T cell receptor beta chains from one sample, sequenced in a study of regulatory T cells in long-lasting Graves disease. TCRdb processed the multiplex PCR reads anew with MiXCR; each CDR3 protein has one entry. Here the sample spans about 530,000 distinct CDR3 sequences, roughly 16% being singletons. The same sample was also studied in work on T cells in Graves' hyperthyroidism and ophthalmopathy.

The source was peripheral blood mononuclear cells (PBMCs), collected at new diagnosis, from a patient treated with antithyroid drugs. These receptors were taken from a woman aged 35-65 years with Graves disease. CDR3s include the opening cysteine and the closing phenylalanine or tryptophan. Each record gives: J gene, V gene, CDR3 protein.

>TRBJ2-7|TRBV30
CAYAGTGNYEQYF
>TRBJ2-7|TRBV4-1
CASSQDALAGRVQYF
>TRBJ1-2|TRBV2
CASTGTSGYTF
>TRBJ1-6|TRBV5-1
CASSLVGADSPLHF
>TRBJ2-7|TRBV18
CASSPPGTGSEQYF
>TRBJ2-2|TRBV3-1
CASTRDSNTGELFF
>TRBJ2-6|TRBV3-1
CASSPTDRGAGANVLTF
>TRBJ2-5|TRBV12-3/TRBV12-4
CASSLLIAGQETQYF
>TRBJ1-5|TRBV6-2/TRBV6-3
CASSQKKGAGQPQHF
>TRBJ1-1|TRBV27
CASRTGAEAFF
>TRBJ2-1|TRBV6-2/TRBV6-3
CASSYLAGNEQFF
>TRBJ1-4|TRBV12-5
CASGLWGGREKLFF
>TRBJ1-2|TRBV6-9
CASSYIERGGYTF
>TRBJ1-1|TRBV28
CASSLWQEPNTEAFF
>TRBJ2-7|TRBV15
CAEKGTGYGEQYF
>TRBJ2-3|TRBV7-6
CASSPSQGTDTQYF
>TRBJ1-5|TRBV7-3
CASSLRGPYNQPQHF
>TRBJ1-1|TRBV11-2
CASSLRGKGSENTEAFF
>TRBJ1-1|TRBV12-3/TRBV12-4
CASSLRGINTEAFF
>TRBJ1-2|TRBV5-1
CASSLALTGVYGYTF
>TRBJ1-2|TRBV27
CASSLTGRGYTF
>TRBJ2-2|TRBV12-3/TRBV12-4
CASSLRLAGGSGELFF
>TRBJ1-5|TRBV19
CASKGTGRNQPQHF
>TRBJ1-2|TRBV13
CASSLRDRQPYGYTF
>TRBJ1-2|TRBV18
CASSPEGYGYTF
>TRBJ1-5|TRBV6-1
CASGTGSGNQPQHF
>TRBJ1-2|TRBV2
CAGGEGTYGYAF
>TRBJ2-7|TRBV14
CASSQERYEQYF
>TRBJ2-7|TRBV19
CASSPNKNEQYF
>TRBJ2-3|TRBV2
CASSDNSADTQYF
>TRBJ2-1|TRBV9
CASSVGIIHNEQFF
>TRBJ2-7|TRBV20-1
CSAYLQGNYEQYF
>TRBJ2-3|TRBV20-1
CSAREWGDTDTQYF
>.|TRBV14
CASSEGKFLDSWETQYF
>TRBJ2-2|TRBV7-9
CASSLAGSDGELFF
>TRBJ2-1|TRBV5-4
CASSLPGTVPYNEQFF